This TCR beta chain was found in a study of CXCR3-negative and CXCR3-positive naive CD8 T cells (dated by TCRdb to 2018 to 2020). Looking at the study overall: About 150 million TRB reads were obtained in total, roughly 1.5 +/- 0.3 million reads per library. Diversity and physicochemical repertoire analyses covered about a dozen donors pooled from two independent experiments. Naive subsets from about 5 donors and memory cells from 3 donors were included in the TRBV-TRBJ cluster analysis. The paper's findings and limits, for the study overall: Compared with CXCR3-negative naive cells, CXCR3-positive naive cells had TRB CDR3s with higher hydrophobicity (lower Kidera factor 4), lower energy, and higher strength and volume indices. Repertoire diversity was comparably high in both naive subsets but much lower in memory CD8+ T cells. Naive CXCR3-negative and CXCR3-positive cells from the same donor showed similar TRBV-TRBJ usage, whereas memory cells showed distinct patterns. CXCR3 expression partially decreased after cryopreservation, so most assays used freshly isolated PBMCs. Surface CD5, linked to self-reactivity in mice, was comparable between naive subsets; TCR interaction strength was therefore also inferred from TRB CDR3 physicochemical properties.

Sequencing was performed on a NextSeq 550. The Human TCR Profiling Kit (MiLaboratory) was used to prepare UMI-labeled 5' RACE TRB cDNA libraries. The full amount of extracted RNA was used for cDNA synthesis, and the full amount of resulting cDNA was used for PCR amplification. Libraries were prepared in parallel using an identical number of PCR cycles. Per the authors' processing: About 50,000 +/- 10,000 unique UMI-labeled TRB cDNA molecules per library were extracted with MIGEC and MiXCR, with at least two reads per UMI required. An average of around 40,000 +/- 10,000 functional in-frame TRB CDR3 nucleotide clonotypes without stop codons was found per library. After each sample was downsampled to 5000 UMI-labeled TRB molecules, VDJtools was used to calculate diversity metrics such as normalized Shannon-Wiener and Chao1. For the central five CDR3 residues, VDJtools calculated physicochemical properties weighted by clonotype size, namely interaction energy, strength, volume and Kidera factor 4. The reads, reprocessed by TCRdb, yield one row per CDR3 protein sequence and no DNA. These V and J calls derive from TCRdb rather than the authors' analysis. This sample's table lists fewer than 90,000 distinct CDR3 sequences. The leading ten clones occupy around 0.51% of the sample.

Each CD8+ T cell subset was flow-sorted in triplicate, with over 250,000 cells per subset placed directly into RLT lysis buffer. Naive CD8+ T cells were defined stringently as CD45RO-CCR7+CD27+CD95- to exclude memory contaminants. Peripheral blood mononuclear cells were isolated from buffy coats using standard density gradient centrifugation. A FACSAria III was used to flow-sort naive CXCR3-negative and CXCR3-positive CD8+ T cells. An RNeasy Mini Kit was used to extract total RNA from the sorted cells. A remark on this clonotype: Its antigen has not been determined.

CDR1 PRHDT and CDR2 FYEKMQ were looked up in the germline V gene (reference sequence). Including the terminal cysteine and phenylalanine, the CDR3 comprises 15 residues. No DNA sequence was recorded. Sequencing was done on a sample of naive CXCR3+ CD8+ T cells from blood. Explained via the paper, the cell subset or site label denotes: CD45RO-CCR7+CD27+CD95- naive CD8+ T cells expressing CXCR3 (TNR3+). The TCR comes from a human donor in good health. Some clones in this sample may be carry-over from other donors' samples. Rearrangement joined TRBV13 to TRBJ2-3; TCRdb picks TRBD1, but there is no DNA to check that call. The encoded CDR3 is CASSLVDSYTDTQYF.